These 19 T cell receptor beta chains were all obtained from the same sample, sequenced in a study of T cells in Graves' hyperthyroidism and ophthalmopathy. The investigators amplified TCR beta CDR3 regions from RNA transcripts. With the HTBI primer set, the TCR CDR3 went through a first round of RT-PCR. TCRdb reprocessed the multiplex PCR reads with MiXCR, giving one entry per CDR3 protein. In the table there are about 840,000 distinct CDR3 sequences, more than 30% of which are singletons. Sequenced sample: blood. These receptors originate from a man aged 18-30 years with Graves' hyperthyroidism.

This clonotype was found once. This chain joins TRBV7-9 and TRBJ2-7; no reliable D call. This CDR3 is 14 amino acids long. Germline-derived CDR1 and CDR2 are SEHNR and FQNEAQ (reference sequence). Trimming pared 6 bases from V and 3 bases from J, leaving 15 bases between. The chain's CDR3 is CASSSRSPIYEQYF. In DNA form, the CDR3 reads TGTGCCAGCAGTTCGCGGTCCCCGATCTACGAGCAGTACTTC.

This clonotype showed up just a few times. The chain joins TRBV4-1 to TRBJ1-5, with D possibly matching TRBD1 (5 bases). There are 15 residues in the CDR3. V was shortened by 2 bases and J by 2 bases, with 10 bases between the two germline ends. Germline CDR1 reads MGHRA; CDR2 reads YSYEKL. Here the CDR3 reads CASSQLDIGNQPQHF. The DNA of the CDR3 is TGCGCCAGCAGCCAACTGGACATCGGCAATCAGCCCCAGCATTTT.

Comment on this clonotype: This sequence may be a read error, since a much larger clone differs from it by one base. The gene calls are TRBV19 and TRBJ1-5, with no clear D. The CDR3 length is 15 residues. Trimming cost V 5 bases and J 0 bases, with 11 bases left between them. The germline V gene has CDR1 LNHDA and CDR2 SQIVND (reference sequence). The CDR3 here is CASSVQRNSNQPQHF. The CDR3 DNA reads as TGTGCCAGTAGTGTGCAGCGCAATAGCAATCAGCCCCAGCATTTT.

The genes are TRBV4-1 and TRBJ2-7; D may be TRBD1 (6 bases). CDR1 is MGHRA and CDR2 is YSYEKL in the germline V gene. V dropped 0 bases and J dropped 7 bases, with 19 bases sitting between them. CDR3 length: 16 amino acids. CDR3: CASSQDQGPVLLEQYF. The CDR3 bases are TGCGCCAGCAGCCAAGACCAGGGGCCGGTCCTCCTGGAGCAGTACTTC.

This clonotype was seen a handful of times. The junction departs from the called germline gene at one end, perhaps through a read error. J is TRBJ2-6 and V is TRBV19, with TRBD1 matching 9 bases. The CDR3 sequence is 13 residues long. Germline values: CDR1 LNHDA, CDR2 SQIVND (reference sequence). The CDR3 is CASSRTGDNVLTF. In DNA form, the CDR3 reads TGTGCCAGTAGTAGGACAGGGGACAACGTCCTGACTTTC.

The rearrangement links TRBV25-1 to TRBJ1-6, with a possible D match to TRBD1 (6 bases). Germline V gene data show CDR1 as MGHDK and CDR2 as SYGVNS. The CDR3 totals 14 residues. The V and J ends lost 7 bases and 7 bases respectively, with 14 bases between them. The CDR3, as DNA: TGTGCCAGCACTCCGGGACAATTAAATTCACCCCTCCACTTT. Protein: CASTPGQLNSPLHF. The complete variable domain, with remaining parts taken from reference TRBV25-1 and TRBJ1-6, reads EADIYQTPRYLVIGTGKKITLECSQTMGHDKMYWYQQDPGMELHLIHYSYGVNSTEKGDLSSESTVSRIRTEHFPLTLESARPSHTSQYLCASTPGQLNSPLHFGNGTRLTVT.

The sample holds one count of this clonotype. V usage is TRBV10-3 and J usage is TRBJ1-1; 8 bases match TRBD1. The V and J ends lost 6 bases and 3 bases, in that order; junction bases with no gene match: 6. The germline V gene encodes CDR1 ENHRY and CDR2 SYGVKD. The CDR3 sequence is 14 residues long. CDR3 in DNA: TGTGCCATCAGAGACAACAGGGGGGACACTGAAGCTTTCTTT. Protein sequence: CAIRDNRGDTEAFF.

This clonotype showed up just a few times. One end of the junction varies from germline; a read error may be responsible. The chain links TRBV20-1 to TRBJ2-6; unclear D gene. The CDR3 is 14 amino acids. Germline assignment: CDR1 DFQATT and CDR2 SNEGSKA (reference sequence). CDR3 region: CSARVDSGANVLTF. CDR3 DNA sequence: TGCAGTGCCAGAGTCGACTCTGGGGCCAACGTCCTGACTTTC.

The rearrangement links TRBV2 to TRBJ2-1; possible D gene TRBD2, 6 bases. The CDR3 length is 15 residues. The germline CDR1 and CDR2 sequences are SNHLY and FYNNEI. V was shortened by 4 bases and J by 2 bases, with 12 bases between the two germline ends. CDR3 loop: CASSGETRPYNEQFF. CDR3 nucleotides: TGTGCCAGCAGTGGGGAGACTAGACCCTACAATGAGCAGTTCTTC. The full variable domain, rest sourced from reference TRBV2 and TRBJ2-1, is EPEVTQTPSHQVTQMGQEVILRCVPISNHLYFYWYRQILGQKVEFLVSFYNNEISEKSEIFDDQFSVERPDGSNFTLKIRSTKLEDSAMYFCASSGETRPYNEQFFGPGTRLTVL.

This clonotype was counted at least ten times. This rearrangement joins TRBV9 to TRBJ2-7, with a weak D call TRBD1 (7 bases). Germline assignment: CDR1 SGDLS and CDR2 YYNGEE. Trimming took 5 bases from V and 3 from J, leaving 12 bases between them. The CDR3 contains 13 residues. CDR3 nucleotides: TGTGCCAGCAGTGGAGGGACAGACTACGAGCAGTACTTC. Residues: CASSGGTDYEQYF.

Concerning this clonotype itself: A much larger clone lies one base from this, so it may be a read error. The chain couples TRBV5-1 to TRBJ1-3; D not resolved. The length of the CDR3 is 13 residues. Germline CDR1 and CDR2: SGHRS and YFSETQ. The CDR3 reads CASSLVRGNAIYF. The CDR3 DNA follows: TGCGCCAGCAGCTTGGTCCGAGGAAACGCCATATATTTT.

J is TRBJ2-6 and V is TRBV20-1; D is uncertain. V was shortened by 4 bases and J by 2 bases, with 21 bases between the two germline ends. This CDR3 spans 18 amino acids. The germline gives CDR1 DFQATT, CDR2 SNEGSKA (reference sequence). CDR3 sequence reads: CSAIAPDGVLAGANVLTF. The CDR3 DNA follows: TGCAGTGCTATCGCCCCCGACGGAGTTTTGGCTGGGGCCAACGTCCTGACTTTC.

The CDR3 loop is CASSSNLDTPYNTEAFF. The CDR3 DNA reads as TGTGCCAGCAGTTCGAATCTGGACACCCCTTATAACACTGAAGCTTTCTTT. The chain couples TRBV12-3 or TRBV12-4 to TRBJ1-1, with D perhaps matching TRBD1 (5 bases). The ends were cut back, 4 bases at V and 2 bases at J, with 20 bases in the middle. The CDR3 consists of 17 residues.

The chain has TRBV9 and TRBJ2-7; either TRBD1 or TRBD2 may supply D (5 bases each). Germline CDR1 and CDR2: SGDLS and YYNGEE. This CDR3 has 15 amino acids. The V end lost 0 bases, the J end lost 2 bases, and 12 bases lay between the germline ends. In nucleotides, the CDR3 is TGTGCCAGCAGCGTAGAAGGGACGGAGGCCTACGAGCAGTACTTC. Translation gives CASSVEGTEAYEQYF.

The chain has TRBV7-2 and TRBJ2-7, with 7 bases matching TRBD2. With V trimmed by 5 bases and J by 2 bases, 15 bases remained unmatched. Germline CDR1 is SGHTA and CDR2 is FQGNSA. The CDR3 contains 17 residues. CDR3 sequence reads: CASSPKGLAERAYEQYF. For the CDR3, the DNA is TGTGCCAGCAGCCCAAAGGGGCTAGCGGAGAGGGCCTACGAGCAGTACTTC.

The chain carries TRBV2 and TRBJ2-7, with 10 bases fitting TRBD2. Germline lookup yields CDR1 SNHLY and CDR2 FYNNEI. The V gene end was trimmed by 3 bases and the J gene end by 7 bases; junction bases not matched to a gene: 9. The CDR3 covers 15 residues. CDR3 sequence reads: CASSEFSGGANEQYF. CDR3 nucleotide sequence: TGTGCCAGCAGTGAGTTCAGCGGGGGGGCCAATGAGCAGTACTTC.

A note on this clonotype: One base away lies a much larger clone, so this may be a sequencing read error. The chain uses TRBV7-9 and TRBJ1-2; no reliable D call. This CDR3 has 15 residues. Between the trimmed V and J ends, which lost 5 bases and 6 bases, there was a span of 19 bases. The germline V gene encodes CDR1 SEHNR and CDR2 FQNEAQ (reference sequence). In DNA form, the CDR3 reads TGTGCCAGCAGCGAAGACGGTGCAATCAACGATGGCTACACCTTC. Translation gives CASSEDGAINDGYTF.

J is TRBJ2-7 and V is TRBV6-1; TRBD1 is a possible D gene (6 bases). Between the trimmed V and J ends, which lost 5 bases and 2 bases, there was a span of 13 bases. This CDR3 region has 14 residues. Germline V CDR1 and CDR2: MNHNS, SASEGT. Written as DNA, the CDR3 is TGTGCCAGCAGTCCGAACAGGGTTACCTACGAGCAGTACTTC. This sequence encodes CASSPNRVTYEQYF.

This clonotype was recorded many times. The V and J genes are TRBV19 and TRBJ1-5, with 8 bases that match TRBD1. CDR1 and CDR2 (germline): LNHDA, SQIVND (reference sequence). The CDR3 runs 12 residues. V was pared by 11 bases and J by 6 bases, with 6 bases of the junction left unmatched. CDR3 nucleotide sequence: TGTGCCGGCGACAGGGGAAGTCAGCCCCAGCATTTT. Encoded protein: CAGDRGSQPQHF.